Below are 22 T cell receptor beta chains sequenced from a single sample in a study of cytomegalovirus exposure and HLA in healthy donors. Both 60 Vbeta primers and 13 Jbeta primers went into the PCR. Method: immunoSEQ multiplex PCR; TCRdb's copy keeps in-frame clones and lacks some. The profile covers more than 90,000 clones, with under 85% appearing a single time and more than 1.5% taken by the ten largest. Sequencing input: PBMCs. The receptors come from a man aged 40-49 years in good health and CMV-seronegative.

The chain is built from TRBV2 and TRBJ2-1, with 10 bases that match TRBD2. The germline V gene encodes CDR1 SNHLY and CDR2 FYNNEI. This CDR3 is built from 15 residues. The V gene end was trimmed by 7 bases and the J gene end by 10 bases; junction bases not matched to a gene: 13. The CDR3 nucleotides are TGTGCCAGCAACCAAAGGCTAGCGGGAGCCCTAGAGCAGTTCTTC. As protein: CASNQRLAGALEQFF. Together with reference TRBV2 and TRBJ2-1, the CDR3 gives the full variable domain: EPEVTQTPSHQVTQMGQEVILRCVPISNHLYFYWYRQILGQKVEFLVSFYNNEISEKSEIFDDQFSVERPDGSNFTLKIRSTKLEDSAMYFCASNQRLAGALEQFFGPGTRLTVL.

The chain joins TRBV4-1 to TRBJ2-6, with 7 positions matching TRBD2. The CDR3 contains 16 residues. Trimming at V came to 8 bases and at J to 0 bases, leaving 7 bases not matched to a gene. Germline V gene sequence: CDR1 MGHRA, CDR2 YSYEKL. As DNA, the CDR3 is TGCGCCAGCCGTGGGAGGGTAAGCTCTGGGGCCAACGTCCTGACTTTC. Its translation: CASRGRVSSGANVLTF.

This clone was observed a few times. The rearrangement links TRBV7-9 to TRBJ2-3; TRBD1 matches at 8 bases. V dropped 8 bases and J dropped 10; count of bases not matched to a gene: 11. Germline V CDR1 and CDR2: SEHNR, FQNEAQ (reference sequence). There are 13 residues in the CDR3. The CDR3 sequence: CASRTQTGESQYF. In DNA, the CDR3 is TGTGCCAGCCGAACTCAGACAGGGGAGTCGCAGTATTTT.

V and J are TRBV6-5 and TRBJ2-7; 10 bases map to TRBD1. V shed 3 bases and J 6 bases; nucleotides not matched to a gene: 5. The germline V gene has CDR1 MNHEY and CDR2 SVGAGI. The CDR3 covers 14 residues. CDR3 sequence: CASSYHGQGGEQYF. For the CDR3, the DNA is TGTGCCAGCAGTTATCACGGACAGGGGGGCGAGCAGTACTTC.

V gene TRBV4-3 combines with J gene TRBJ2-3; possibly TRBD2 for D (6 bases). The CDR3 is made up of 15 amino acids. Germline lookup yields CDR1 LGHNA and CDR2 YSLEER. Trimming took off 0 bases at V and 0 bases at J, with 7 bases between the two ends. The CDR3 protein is CASSQEGTSTDTQYF. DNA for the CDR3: TGCGCCAGCAGCCAAGAAGGGACTAGCACAGATACGCAGTATTTT.

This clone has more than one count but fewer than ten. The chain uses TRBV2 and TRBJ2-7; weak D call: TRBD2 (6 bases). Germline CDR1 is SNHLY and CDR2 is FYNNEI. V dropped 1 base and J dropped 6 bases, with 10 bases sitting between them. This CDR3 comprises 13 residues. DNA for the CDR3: TGTGCCAGCAGTGAAGGGCTAGCGCGCGAGCAGTACTTC. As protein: CASSEGLAREQYF.

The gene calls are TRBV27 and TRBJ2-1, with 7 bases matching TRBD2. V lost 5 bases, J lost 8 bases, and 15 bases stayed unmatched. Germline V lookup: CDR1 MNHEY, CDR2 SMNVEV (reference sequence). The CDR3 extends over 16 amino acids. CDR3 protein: CASSTGWGGPTDEQFF. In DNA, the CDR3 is TGTGCCAGCAGTACGGGATGGGGAGGGCCGACGGATGAGCAGTTCTTC.

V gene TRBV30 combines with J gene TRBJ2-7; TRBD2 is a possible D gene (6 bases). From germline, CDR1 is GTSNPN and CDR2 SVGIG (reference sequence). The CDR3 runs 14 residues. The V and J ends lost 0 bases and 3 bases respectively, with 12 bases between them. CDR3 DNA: TGTGCCTGGAGTGTACGTCGGGAGCTCTACGAGCAGTACTTC. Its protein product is CAWSVRRELYEQYF.

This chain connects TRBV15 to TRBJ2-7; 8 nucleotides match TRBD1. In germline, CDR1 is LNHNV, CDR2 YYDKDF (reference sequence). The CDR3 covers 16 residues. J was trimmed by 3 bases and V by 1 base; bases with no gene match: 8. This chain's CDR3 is CATSRGRGQGFYEQYF. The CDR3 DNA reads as TGTGCCACCAGCAGAGGCCGTGGACAGGGCTTCTACGAGCAGTACTTC.

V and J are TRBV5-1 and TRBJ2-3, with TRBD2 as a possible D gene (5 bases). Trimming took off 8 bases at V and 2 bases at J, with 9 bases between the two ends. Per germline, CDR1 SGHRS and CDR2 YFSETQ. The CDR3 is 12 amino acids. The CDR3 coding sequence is TGCGCCAGTTTCGGGGACACAGATACGCAGTATTTT. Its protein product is CASFGDTDTQYF.

The CDR3 DNA reads as TGTGCCACCAGCGGTCTAGCGGGAGGGCAGTTCTTC. It encodes CATSGLAGGQFF. The chain recombines TRBV27 with TRBJ2-1; 11 bases are shared with TRBD2. The V and J ends lost 10 bases and 12 bases, in that order; junction bases with no gene match: 8. The germline CDR1 and CDR2 sequences are MNHEY and SMNVEV (reference sequence). The CDR3 contains 12 residues.

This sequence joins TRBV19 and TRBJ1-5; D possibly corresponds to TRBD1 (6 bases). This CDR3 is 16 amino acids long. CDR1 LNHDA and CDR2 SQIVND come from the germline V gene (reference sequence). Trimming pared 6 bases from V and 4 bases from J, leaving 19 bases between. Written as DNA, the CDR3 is TGTGCCAGTAGAGCGCGACAGGTTGTGGGTAATCAGCCCCAGCATTTT. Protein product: CASRARQVVGNQPQHF.

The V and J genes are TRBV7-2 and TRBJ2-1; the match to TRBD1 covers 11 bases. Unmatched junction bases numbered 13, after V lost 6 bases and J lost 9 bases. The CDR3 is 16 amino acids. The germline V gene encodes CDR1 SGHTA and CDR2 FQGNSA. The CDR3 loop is CASRPQVDRGLGEQFF. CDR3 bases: TGTGCCAGCAGACCCCAGGTGGACAGGGGGCTAGGTGAGCAGTTCTTC.

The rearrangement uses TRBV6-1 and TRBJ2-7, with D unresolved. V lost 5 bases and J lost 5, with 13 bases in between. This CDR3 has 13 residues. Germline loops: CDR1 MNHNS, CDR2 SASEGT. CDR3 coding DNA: TGTGCCAGCAGTCGGCCCCGCGGAAACGAGCAGTACTTC. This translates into CASSRPRGNEQYF.

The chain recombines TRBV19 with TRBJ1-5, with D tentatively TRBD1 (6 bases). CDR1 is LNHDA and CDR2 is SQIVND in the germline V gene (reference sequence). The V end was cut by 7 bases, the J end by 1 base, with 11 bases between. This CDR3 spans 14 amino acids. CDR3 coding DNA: TGTGCCAGTACCGACAGGATAAGCAATCAGCCCCAGCATTTT. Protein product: CASTDRISNQPQHF.

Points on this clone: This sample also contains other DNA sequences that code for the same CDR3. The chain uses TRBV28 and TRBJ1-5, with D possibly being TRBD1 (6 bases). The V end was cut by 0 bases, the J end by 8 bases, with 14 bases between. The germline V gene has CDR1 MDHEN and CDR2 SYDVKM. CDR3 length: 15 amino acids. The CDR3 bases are TGTGCCAGCAGTTTATGGCCGGGGGGGCGCGAGCCCCAGCATTTT. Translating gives CASSLWPGGREPQHF.

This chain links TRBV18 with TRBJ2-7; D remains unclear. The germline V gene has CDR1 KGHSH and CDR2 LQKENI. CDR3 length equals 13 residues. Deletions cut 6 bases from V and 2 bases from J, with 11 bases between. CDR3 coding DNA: TGTGCCAGCTCCACCGACACCACCTACGAGCAGTACTTC. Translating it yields CASSTDTTYEQYF.

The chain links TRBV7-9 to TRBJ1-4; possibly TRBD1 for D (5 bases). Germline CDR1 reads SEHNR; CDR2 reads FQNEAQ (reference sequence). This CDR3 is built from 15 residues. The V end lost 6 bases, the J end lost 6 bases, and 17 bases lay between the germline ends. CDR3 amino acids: CASSFGTGGDEKLFF. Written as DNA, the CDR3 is TGTGCCAGCAGTTTTGGGACGGGGGGAGATGAAAAACTGTTTTTT.

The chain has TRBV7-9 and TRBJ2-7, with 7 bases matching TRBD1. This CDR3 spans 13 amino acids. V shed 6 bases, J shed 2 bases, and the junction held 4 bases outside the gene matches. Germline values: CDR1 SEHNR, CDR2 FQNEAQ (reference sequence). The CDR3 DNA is TGTGCCAGCAGACGGGACAGTACCTACGAGCAGTACTTC. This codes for CASRRDSTYEQYF.

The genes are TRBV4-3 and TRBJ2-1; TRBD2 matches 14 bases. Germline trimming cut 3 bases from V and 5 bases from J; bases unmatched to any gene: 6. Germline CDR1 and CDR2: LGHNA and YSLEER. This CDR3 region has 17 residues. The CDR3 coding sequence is TGCGCCAGCAGCCAGAGGACTAGCGGGGGGCCTAACAATGAGCAGTTCTTC. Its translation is CASSQRTSGGPNNEQFF.

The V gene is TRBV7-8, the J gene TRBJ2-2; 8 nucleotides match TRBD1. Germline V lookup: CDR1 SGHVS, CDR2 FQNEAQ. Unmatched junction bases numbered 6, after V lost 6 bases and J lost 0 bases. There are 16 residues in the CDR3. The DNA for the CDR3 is TGTGCCAGCAGTTTCGACAGGGGTTCGAACACCGGGGAGCTGTTTTTT. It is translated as CASSFDRGSNTGELFF. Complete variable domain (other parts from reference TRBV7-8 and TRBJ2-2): GAGVSQSPRYKVAKRGQDVALRCDPISGHVSLFWYQQALGQGPEFLTYFQNEAQLDKSGLPSDRFFAERPEGSVSTLKIQRTQQEDSAVYLCASSFDRGSNTGELFFGEGSRLTVL.

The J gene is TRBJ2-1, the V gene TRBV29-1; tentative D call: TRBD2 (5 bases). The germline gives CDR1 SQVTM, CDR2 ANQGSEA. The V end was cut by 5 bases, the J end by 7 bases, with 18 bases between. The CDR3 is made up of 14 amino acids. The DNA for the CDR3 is TGCAGCGTTATCACGTCGGGAACATATAATGAGCAGTTCTTC. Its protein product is CSVITSGTYNEQFF.